The next 31 T cell receptor beta chains were all read from a single sample in a study of T cells expressing NK-cell markers. TCRdb re-called the 5' RACE reads and catalogs CDR3 proteins one per entry, DNA excluded. This listing includes around 280,000 distinct CDR3 sequences. The sample was blood T cells: a sorted CD56 or NKG2C T cell subset, CD4+ or CD8+ T cells, or bulk PBMC T cells (not recorded which). The origin of the receptors is a man younger than 30 in good health.

The chain employs TRBV9 and TRBJ2-1; TCRdb selects TRBD1, and the lack of DNA leaves this call unchecked. The CDR3 sequence is 15 residues long. Per germline, CDR1 SGDLS and CDR2 YYNGEE. CDR3: CASSVEPTKGNEQFF. Combining the CDR3 with reference TRBV9 and TRBJ2-1 gives the whole variable domain DSGVTQTPKHLITATGQRVTLRCSPRSGDLSVYWYQQSLDQGLQFLIQYYNGEERAKGNILERFSAQQFPDLHSELNLSSLELGDSALYFCASSVEPTKGNEQFFGPGTRLTVL.

This rearrangement joins TRBV5-1 to TRBJ2-1; TCRdb proposes TRBD2, but this gene call is untestable without DNA. The germline V gene encodes CDR1 SGHRS and CDR2 YFSETQ. The CDR3 runs 18 residues. The CDR3 spells CASSRTSGRPSSYNEQFF. Full variable domain (remainder filled in from reference TRBV5-1 and TRBJ2-1): KAGVTQTPRYLIKTRGQQVTLSCSPISGHRSVSWYQQTPGQGLQFLFEYFSETQRNKGNFPGRFSGRQFSNSRSEMNVSTLELGDSALYLCASSRTSGRPSSYNEQFFGPGTRLTVL.

The CDR3 sequence: CASSQDHGGSYQPQHF. This rearrangement joins TRBV4-1 to TRBJ1-5; TCRdb's assignment of TRBD1 cannot be checked, as there is no DNA. CDR3 length equals 16 residues. In germline, CDR1 is MGHRA, CDR2 YSYEKL.

The chain has TRBV7-8 and TRBJ2-6; without DNA, the TCRdb call of TRBD1 cannot be checked. The CDR3 is made up of 17 amino acids. Germline assignment: CDR1 SGHVS and CDR2 FQNEAQ. The CDR3 here is CASSLFWSGSGANVLTF.

Here the CDR3 reads CASSLLAAGYNEQFF. This rearrangement joins TRBV11-1 to TRBJ2-1; TCRdb indicates TRBD2, and absent DNA this call remains unverified. Germline V gives CDR1 SGHAT, CDR2 FQDESV (reference sequence). The CDR3 totals 15 residues.

This rearrangement joins TRBV18 to TRBJ2-2. Germline assignment: CDR1 KGHSH and CDR2 LQKENI. This CDR3 is 17 amino acids long. CDR3 sequence reads: CASSPPFSRTSTGELFF. The full variable domain, its missing parts supplied by reference TRBV18 and TRBJ2-2, is NAGVMQNPRHLVRRRGQEARLRCSPMKGHSHVYWYRQLPEEGLKFMVYLQKENIIDESGMPKERFSAEFPKEGPSILRIQQVVRGDSAAYFCASSPPFSRTSTGELFFGEGSRLTVL.

J is TRBJ1-5 and V is TRBV20-1. The CDR3 sequence is 15 residues long. Germline CDR1 reads DFQATT; CDR2 reads SNEGSKA (reference sequence). CDR3 residues: CSARRGGRSNQPQHF.

This chain joins TRBV7-2 and TRBJ2-2; TCRdb's D call of TRBD1 is untestable without DNA. This CDR3 spans 16 amino acids. The germline gives CDR1 SGHTA, CDR2 FQGNSA. This CDR3 is CASSPDRGLDTGELFF.

The gene calls are TRBV18 and TRBJ1-2; as DNA is missing, the TRBD1 call by TCRdb cannot be tested. The CDR3 has 14 residues. CDR1 is KGHSH, CDR2 LQKENI, per germline. The CDR3: CASSPGTSGYGYTF.

The chain is built from TRBV29-1 and TRBJ2-7; TCRdb calls TRBD1, which cannot be checked without DNA. The V gene's germline CDR1 is SQVTM and CDR2 ANQGSEA. The CDR3 covers 13 residues. CDR3 loop: CSVRGTGAYEQYF.

V usage is TRBV29-1 and J usage is TRBJ2-1; TCRdb returns TRBD2, unconfirmable since there is no DNA. Germline V gives CDR1 SQVTM, CDR2 ANQGSEA. This CDR3 has 15 amino acids. The CDR3 loop is CSVDGTSGIYNEQFF.

The rearrangement joins TRBV4-1 to TRBJ2-1. Germline V CDR1 and CDR2: MGHRA, YSYEKL. CDR3 length: 14 residues. The CDR3 is CASSQVDSYNEQFF.

The V gene is TRBV7-6, the J gene TRBJ2-3. The CDR3 consists of 18 residues. Germline V gene data show CDR1 as SGHVS and CDR2 as FNYEAQ. The chain's CDR3 is CASSLARGYSTSTDTQYF. The full variable domain, in which reference TRBV7-6 and TRBJ2-3 provide the parts outside the CDR3, is GAGVSQSPRYKVTKRGQDVALRCDPISGHVSLYWYRQALGQGPEFLTYFNYEAQQDKSGLPNDRFSAERPEGSISTLTIQRTEQRDSAMYRCASSLARGYSTSTDTQYFGPGTRLTVL.

The J gene is TRBJ2-7, the V gene TRBV30. Germline V CDR1 and CDR2: GTSNPN, SVGIG (reference sequence). The length of the CDR3 is 13 residues. This CDR3 is CAWSGQAAGEQYF.

This chain joins TRBV7-2 and TRBJ2-3. This CDR3 region has 16 residues. CDR1 SGHTA and CDR2 FQGNSA come from the germline V gene. CDR3 residues: CASSLSSRRGTDTQYF.

The J gene is TRBJ2-3, the V gene TRBV20-1. This CDR3 contains 12 residues. Germline V gene lookup returns CDR1 DFQATT and CDR2 SNEGSKA (reference sequence). This chain's CDR3 is CSARGQWDTQYF.

The chain recombines TRBV11-2 with TRBJ2-2; the D gene TCRdb calls, TRBD1, cannot be checked with no DNA. Per germline, CDR1 SGHAT and CDR2 FQNNGV. The CDR3 is made up of 17 amino acids. CDR3 loop: CASSLEGRGANTGELFF. Using reference TRBV11-2 and TRBJ2-2 for the parts outside the CDR3, the full variable domain is EAGVAQSPRYKIIEKRQSVAFWCNPISGHATLYWYQQILGQGPKLLIQFQNNGVVDDSQLPKDRFSAERLKGVDSTLKIQPAKLEDSAVYLCASSLEGRGANTGELFFGEGSRLTVL.

The chain joins TRBV6-2 or TRBV6-3 to TRBJ1-1; lacking DNA, the TRBD1 call made by TCRdb goes unchecked. The CDR3 has 13 residues. CDR1 MNHEY and CDR2 SVGEGT come from the germline V gene. The CDR3 loop reads CASRRGQGTEAFF.

The chain has TRBV12-3 or TRBV12-4 and TRBJ1-4; there is no DNA to check the TCRdb D call of TRBD1. The CDR3 length is 14 residues. CDR3 amino acids: CASRVAAQAEKLFF.

The chain has TRBV14 and TRBJ2-4. The CDR3 extends over 15 amino acids. Germline V gene data show CDR1 as SGHDN and CDR2 as FVKESK. CDR3 region: CASSQELGAKNIQYF.

The CDR3 is CASSEAARELFF. This rearrangement joins TRBV6-1 to TRBJ2-2. Per germline, CDR1 MNHNS and CDR2 SASEGT. The CDR3 spans 12 residues.

The J gene is TRBJ2-5, the V gene TRBV19; TCRdb calls TRBD2, which cannot be checked without DNA. CDR3 length equals 14 residues. The germline V gene has CDR1 LNHDA and CDR2 SQIVND (reference sequence). The CDR3 sequence is CASSIGPYQETQYF.

CDR3 protein: CATSSYNEQFF. J is TRBJ2-1 and V is TRBV24-1. In germline, CDR1 is KGHDR, CDR2 SFDVKD. This CDR3 has 11 amino acids.

The chain carries TRBV14 and TRBJ2-1; as DNA is missing, the TRBD1 call by TCRdb cannot be tested. There are 15 residues in the CDR3. Per germline, CDR1 SGHDN and CDR2 FVKESK. The CDR3 sequence is CASSPSFIPGNEQFF.

The chain's CDR3 is CASSVGRTGQPQHF. This sequence joins TRBV5-6 and TRBJ1-5; TCRdb's D call, TRBD1, is unchecked because there is no DNA. Germline CDR1 reads SGHDT; CDR2 reads YYEEEE. The CDR3 length is 14 residues.

The V gene is TRBV4-2, the J gene TRBJ2-2; TCRdb's D gene call, TRBD1, goes unchecked for lack of DNA. This CDR3 spans 16 amino acids. Germline loops: CDR1 LGHNA, CDR2 YNFKEQ. This chain's CDR3 is CASSYRQGSGSGELFF.

J is TRBJ1-5 and V is TRBV12-3 or TRBV12-4; lacking DNA, the TRBD1 call made by TCRdb goes unchecked. The CDR3 spans 17 residues. This CDR3 reads CASSFLHVGQSNQPQHF.

The chain couples TRBV12-3 or TRBV12-4 to TRBJ1-5. CDR3 length: 12 residues. CDR3 loop: CASSLAHQPQHF.

The rearrangement joins TRBV30 to TRBJ1-2. Germline loops: CDR1 GTSNPN, CDR2 SVGIG (reference sequence). The CDR3 loop spans 14 amino acids. The CDR3 protein is CAWSGARTSSGYTF.

CDR3 protein: CASSWSGTGAYNEQFF. The chain has TRBV7-2 and TRBJ2-1; the D gene TCRdb calls, TRBD1, cannot be checked with no DNA. Germline V gene data show CDR1 as SGHTA and CDR2 as FQGNSA. The CDR3 loop spans 16 amino acids.

This rearrangement joins TRBV29-1 to TRBJ2-3; the TCRdb call, TRBD2, lacks DNA for checking. In germline, CDR1 is SQVTM, CDR2 ANQGSEA. The CDR3 sequence is 14 residues long. The CDR3 loop is CSVESYSFTDTQYF.